The source of this T cell receptor beta chain is a study of OX40 agonist ivuxolimab in advanced cancers. Study-level information: While on treatment, patients had intravenous ivuxolimab at 0.01 to 10 mg/kg every 2 weeks. Dose-escalation patients suffered from hepatocellular carcinoma, melanoma, renal cell or head and neck cancer. General observations from the study: There was clonal expansion of CD4+ and CD8+ blood T cells by week 6 at 0.1 to 3.0 mg/kg.

Profiling relied on immunoSEQ multiplex PCR, and the TCRdb table lists in-frame clones only, not all of them. Of about 30,000 clones listed, over 80% are singletons. The CDR3 sequence is 15 residues long. J lost 0 bases, V lost 5 bases, and 6 bases had no gene match. Looked up from germline, CDR1 is SEHNR and CDR2 is FQNEAQ (reference sequence). With respect to this clone: Its antigen is not known.

This chain joins TRBV7-9 and TRBJ2-5; 7 positions match TRBD1. This clonotype originated in an adult with an advanced solid tumor such as melanoma, head and neck, liver or kidney cancer. The specimen comprised CD4+ or CD8+ T cells sorted from blood, sampled in a trial of the OX40 agonist ivuxolimab. The CDR3 region has the DNA TGTGCCAGCAGCCGCTCGGGACAGAACCAAGAGACCCAGTACTTC. Encoded protein: CASSRSGQNQETQYF.